A selection of T cell receptor beta chains follows, all from one sample in a study of cytomegalovirus exposure and HLA in healthy donors. Method: immunoSEQ multiplex PCR; TCRdb's copy keeps in-frame clones and lacks some. The sample consists of more than 100,000 clones, approximately 82% of them appearing once. Sequencing was done on a sample of PBMCs. The source is a man in his forties or fifties in good health and CMV-seronegative. Each CDR3 is given with its conserved first and last residue. The order of the fields is CDR3 protein, CDR3 DNA, V gene, J gene, clone size, D gene. D genes are given only for firm matches. Part of the rows lack a size; the others show once, few, many or a class for expanded clones.

cdr3_aa: CASSMGGVQETQYF
cdr3_nt: TGTGCCAGCAGCATGGGGGGGGTACAAGAGACCCAGTACTTC
v_call: TRBV2
j_call: TRBJ2-5
clone_size: few
d_call: TRBD2

cdr3_aa: CASSLQGVYYGYTF
cdr3_nt: TGTGCCAGCAGTTTACAGGGGGTATACTATGGCTACACCTTC
v_call: TRBV28
j_call: TRBJ1-2
clone_size: NA
d_call: TRBD1

cdr3_aa: CASRGPGVPDQPQHF
cdr3_nt: TGTGCCAGCAGGGGACCGGGGGTTCCGGATCAGCCCCAGCATTTT
v_call: TRBV28
j_call: TRBJ1-5
clone_size: NA
d_call: NA

cdr3_aa: CASSRTGTGPVEAFF
cdr3_nt: TGCGCCAGCAGCCGAACCGGGACAGGGCCCGTTGAAGCTTTCTTT
v_call: TRBV4-3
j_call: TRBJ1-1
clone_size: NA
d_call: TRBD1

cdr3_aa: CASSASKGVGVNTEAFF
cdr3_nt: TGTGCCAGCAGTGCCAGTAAGGGGGTCGGGGTGAACACTGAAGCTTTCTTT
v_call: TRBV27
j_call: TRBJ1-1
clone_size: once
d_call: NA

cdr3_aa: CASMLRSGGYTF
cdr3_nt: TGTGCCAGTATGTTACGATCGGGTGGCTACACCTTC
v_call: TRBV19
j_call: TRBJ1-2
clone_size: NA
d_call: NA

cdr3_aa: CAWSGGGKSGYTF
cdr3_nt: TGTGCCTGGAGTGGTGGAGGGAAGAGTGGCTACACCTTC
v_call: TRBV30
j_call: TRBJ1-2
clone_size: NA
d_call: NA

cdr3_aa: CASSLASGGPSYNEQFF
cdr3_nt: TGTGCCAGCAGCTTAGCTAGCGGGGGGCCCAGCTACAATGAGCAGTTCTTC
v_call: TRBV13
j_call: TRBJ2-1
clone_size: NA
d_call: TRBD2

cdr3_aa: CASSPGQEIPLGYEQYF
cdr3_nt: TGTGCCAGCAGCCCCGGACAGGAGATACCTCTGGGCTACGAGCAGTACTTC
v_call: TRBV5-6
j_call: TRBJ2-7
clone_size: NA
d_call: TRBD1

cdr3_aa: CASGGGGRTPGGNQPQHF
cdr3_nt: TGTGCCAGCGGGGGCGGGGGCAGGACCCCTGGGGGCAATCAGCCCCAGCATTTT
v_call: TRBV28
j_call: TRBJ1-5
clone_size: once
d_call: NA